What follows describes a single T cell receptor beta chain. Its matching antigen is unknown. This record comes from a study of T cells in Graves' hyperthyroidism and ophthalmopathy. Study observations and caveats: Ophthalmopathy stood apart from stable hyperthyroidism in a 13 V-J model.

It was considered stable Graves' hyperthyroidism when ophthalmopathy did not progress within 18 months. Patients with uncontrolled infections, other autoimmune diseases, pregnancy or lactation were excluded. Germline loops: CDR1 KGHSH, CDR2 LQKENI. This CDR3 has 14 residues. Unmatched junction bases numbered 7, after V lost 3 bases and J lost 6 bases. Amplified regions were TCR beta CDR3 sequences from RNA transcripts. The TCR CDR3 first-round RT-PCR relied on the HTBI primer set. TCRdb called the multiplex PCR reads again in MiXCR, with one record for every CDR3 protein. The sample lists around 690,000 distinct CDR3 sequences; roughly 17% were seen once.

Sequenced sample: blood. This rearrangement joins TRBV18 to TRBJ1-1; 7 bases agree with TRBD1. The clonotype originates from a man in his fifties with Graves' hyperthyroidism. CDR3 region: CASSPGTANAEAFF. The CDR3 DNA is TGTGCCAGCTCACCCGGGACAGCAAACGCTGAAGCTTTCTTT.